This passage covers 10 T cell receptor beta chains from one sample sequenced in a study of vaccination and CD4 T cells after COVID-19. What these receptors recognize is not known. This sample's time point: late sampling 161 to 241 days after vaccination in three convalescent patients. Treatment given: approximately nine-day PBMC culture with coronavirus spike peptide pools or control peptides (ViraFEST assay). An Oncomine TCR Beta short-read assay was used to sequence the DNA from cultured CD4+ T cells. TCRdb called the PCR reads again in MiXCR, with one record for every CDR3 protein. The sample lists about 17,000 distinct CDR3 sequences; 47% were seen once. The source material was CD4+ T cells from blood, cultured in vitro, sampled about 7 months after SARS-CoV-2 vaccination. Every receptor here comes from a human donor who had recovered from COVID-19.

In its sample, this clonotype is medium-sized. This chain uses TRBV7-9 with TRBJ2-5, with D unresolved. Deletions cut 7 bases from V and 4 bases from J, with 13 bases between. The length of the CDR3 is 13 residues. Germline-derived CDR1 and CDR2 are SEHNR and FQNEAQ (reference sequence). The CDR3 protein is CASTPTAAETQYF. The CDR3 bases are TGTGCCAGCACCCCTACGGCAGCAGAGACCCAGTACTTC.

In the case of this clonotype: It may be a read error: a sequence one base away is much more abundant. The CDR3 sequence is CASSVGRNQPQHF. Here the CDR3 DNA reads TGTGCCAGTAGTGTAGGCCGCAATCAGCCCCAGCATTTT. The chain recombines TRBV19 with TRBJ1-5, with unresolved D. Germline lookup yields CDR1 LNHDA and CDR2 SQIVND (reference sequence). Trimming shortened V by 5 bases and J by 2 bases, and 7 bases separated the two germline ends. The CDR3 is 13 residues long.

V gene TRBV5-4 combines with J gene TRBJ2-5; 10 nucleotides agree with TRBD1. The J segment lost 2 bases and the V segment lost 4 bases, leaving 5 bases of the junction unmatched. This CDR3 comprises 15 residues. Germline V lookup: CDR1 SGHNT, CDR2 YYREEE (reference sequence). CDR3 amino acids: CASSRGQGLQETQYF. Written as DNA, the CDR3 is TGTGCCAGCAGCCGGGGACAGGGGCTACAAGAGACCCAGTACTTC.

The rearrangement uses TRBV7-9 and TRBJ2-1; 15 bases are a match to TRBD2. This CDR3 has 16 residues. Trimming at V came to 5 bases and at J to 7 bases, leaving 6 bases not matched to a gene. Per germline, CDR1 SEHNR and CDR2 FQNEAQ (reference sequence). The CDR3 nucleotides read TGTGCCAGCAGCCCGCAGGGACTAGCGGGAGGAAATGAGCAGTTCTTC. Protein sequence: CASSPQGLAGGNEQFF.

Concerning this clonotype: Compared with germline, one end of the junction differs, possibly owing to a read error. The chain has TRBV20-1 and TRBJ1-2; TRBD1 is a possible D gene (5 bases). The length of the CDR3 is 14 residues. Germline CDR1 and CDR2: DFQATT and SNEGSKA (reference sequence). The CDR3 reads CSAREEGTEYGYIF. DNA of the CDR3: TGCAGTGCTAGAGAAGAAGGGACTGAGTATGGCTACATCTTC.

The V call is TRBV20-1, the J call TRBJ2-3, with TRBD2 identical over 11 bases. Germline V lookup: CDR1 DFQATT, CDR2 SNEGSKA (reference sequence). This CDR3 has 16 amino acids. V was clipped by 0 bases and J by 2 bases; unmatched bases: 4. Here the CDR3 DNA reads TGCAGTGCTAGAGAACCTAGCGGGGGGCTCACAGATACGCAGTATTTT. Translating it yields CSAREPSGGLTDTQYF.

CDR3 DNA: TGTGCCAGCAGCCAAGCCACCGGGGCCGAAGCTTTCTTT. Residues: CASSQATGAEAFF. The V and J genes are TRBV21-1 and TRBJ1-1; TRBD1 reflects the table's D call only, with no check against the DNA. TRBV21-1 is given as a pseudogene. The CDR3 has 13 amino acids.

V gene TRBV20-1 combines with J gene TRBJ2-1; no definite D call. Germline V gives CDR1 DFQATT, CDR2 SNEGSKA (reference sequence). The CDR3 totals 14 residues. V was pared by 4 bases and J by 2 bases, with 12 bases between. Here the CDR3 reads CSANRDYPYNEQFF. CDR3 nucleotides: TGCAGTGCTAATAGAGATTACCCCTACAATGAGCAGTTCTTC.

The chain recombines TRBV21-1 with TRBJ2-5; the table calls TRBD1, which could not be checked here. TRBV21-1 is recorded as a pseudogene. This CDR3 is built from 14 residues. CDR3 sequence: CASRTTGGPETQYF. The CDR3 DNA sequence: TGTGCCAGCAGGACGACAGGGGGCCCAGAGACCCAGTACTTC.

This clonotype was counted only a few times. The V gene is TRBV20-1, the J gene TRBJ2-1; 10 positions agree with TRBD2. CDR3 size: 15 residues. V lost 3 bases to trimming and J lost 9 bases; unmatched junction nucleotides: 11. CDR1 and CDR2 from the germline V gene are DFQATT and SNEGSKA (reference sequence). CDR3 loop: CSASDSSGGPGEQFF. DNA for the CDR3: TGCAGTGCTAGTGATTCTAGCGGGGGACCGGGTGAGCAGTTCTTC.